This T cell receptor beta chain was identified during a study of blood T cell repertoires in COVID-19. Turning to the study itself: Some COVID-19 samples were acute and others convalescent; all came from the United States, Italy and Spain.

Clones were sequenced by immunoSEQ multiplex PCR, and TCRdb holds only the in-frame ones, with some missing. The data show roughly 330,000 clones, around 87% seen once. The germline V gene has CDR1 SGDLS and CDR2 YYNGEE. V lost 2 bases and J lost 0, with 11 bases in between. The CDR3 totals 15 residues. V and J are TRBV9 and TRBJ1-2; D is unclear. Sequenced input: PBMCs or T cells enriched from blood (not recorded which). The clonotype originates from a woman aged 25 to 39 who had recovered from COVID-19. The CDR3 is CASSVSGSPNYGYTF. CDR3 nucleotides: TGTGCCAGCAGCGTTTCCGGGAGCCCTAACTATGGCTACACCTTC. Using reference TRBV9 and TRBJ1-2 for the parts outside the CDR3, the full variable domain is DSGVTQTPKHLITATGQRVTLRCSPRSGDLSVYWYQQSLDQGLQFLIQYYNGEERAKGNILERFSAQQFPDLHSELNLSSLELGDSALYFCASSVSGSPNYGYTFGSGTRLTVV.